This T cell receptor (beta chain) is from a study of blood T cell repertoires in COVID-19. Study information: COVID-19 samples from acute and convalescent phases originated in the United States, Italy and Spain. T cells, B-cell-depleted T cells, or PBMCs provided the cDNA or gDNA that served as material.

Between the trimmed V and J ends, which lost 2 bases and 3 bases, there was a span of 12 bases. Germline values: CDR1 SGHNT, CDR2 YYREEE (reference sequence). The CDR3 is 15 amino acids. Clones were sequenced by immunoSEQ multiplex PCR, and TCRdb holds only the in-frame ones, with some missing. Of around 470,000 clones in the sample, 89% were seen once. The sample was peripheral blood. This TCR was recovered from a man between 18 and 35 years old with COVID-19, enrolled during active disease. This chain uses TRBV5-4 with TRBJ1-3, with D perhaps TRBD1 (6 bases). CDR3 in amino acids: CASSFSGARGNTIYF. The CDR3 DNA reads as TGTGCCAGCAGCTTTTCAGGGGCGCGTGGAAACACCATATATTTT.